This T cell receptor (beta chain) was documented in a study of shared clonotypes between healthy human individuals. Broader study findings: Across subsets, estimated richness was generally greater for naive than for memory populations. Sampling included only blood; tissue repertoires likely differ.

CDR1 is SGHAT and CDR2 is FQNNGV in the germline V gene. This CDR3 is 12 amino acids long. The ends were cut back, 4 bases at V and 2 bases at J, with 4 bases in the middle. Turning to this clone: Antigen unknown.

TCRdb keeps only in-frame clones here, not all; method: immunoSEQ multiplex PCR. The data contain roughly 2,300,000 clones, about nine tenths of them singletons. This chain connects TRBV11-2 to TRBJ2-3; D not certain. Sequenced sample: naive CD4+ T cells from PBMCs. As for subset: CD45RA+ positively selected. The clonotype comes from a man younger than 30 in good health. Some clones in this sample may be carry-over from other donors' samples. DNA of the CDR3: TGTGCCAGCAGCTGGGCCACAGATACGCAGTATTTT. This encodes CASSWATDTQYF.